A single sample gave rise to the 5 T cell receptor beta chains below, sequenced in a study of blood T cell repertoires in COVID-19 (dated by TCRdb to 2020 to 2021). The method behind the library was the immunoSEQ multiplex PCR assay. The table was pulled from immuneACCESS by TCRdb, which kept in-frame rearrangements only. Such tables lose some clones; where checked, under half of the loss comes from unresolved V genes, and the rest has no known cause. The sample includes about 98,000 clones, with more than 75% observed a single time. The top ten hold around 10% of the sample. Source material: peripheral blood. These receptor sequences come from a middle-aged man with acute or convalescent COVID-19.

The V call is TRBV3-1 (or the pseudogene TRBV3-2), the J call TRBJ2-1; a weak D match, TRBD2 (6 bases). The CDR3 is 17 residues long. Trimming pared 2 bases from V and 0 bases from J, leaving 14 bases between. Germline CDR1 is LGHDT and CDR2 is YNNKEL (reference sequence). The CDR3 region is CASSQNKAGSSYNEQFF. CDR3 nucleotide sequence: TGTGCCAGCAGCCAAAACAAGGCGGGGAGCTCCTACAATGAGCAGTTCTTC.

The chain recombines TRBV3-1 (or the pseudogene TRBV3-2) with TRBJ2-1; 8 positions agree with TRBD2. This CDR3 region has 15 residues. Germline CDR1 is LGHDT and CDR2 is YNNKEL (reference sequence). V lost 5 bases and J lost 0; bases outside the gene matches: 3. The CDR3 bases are TGTGCCAGCAGCGACCTAGCGGGCTCCTACAATGAGCAGTTCTTC. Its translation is CASSDLAGSYNEQFF.

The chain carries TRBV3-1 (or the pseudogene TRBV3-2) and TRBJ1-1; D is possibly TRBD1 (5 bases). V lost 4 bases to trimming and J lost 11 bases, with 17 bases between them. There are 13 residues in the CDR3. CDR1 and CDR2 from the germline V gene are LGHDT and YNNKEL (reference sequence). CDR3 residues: CASSPGGRFGAFF. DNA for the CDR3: TGTGCCAGCAGCCCGGGGGGGAGGTTCGGGGCTTTCTTT.

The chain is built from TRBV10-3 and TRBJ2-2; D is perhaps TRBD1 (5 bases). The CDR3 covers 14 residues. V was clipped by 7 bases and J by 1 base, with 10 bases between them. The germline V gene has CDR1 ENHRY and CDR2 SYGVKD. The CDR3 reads CAIKAGMNTGELFF. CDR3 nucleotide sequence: TGTGCCATCAAGGCAGGGATGAACACCGGGGAGCTGTTTTTT.

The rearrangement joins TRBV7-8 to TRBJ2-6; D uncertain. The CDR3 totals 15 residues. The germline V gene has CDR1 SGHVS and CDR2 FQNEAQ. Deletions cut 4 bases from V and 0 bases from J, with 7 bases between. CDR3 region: CASSSRLSGANVLTF. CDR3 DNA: TGTGCCAGCAGCTCACGACTCTCTGGGGCCAACGTCCTGACTTTC.